Following are 6 T cell receptor beta chains from one sample sequenced in a study of early T cells in non-severe SARS-CoV-2 infection. TCRdb reprocessed the 5' RACE reads via MiXCR and lists one record per CDR3 protein. The sample has 100,000 to 130,000 distinct CDR3 sequences, 12% seen once. The sample was whole blood. These receptors originate from an adult who was a healthcare worker with PCR-confirmed SARS-CoV-2 infection or an uninfected control (not recorded which).

This clonotype was detected a few times. DNA of the CDR3: TGTGCCAGCAGCTTAGAGATAGATGGCTACACCTTC. Its translation: CASSLEIDGYTF. V gene TRBV7-8 combines with J gene TRBJ1-2; D not certain. The germline CDR1 and CDR2 sequences are SGHVS and FQNEAQ. The germline V and J ends were trimmed by 1 base and 6 bases, with 6 bases remaining between them. The CDR3 has 12 amino acids.

This clonotype was recorded many times. The rearrangement links TRBV5-5 to TRBJ2-7, with D hard to call. Trimming took 2 bases from V and 4 from J, leaving 7 bases between them. Germline V gene sequence: CDR1 SGHKS, CDR2 YYEKEE (reference sequence). This CDR3 has 12 amino acids. CDR3 nucleotide sequence: TGTGCCAGCAGCTTAGTAGCTTACGAGCAGTACTTC. Translated: CASSLVAYEQYF. Filled out from reference TRBV5-5 and TRBJ2-7, the complete variable domain reads DAGVTQSPTHLIKTRGQQVTLRCSPISGHKSVSWYQQVLGQGPQFIFQYYEKEERGRGNFPDRFSARQFPNYSSELNVNALLLGDSALYLCASSLVAYEQYFGPGTRLTVT.

The table lists this clonotype with many counts. This chain links TRBV19 with TRBJ2-2, with 10 bases fitting TRBD1. CDR1 and CDR2 (germline): LNHDA, SQIVND (reference sequence). The CDR3 runs 14 residues. J was trimmed by 6 bases and V by 5 bases; bases with no gene match: 3. The CDR3 spells CASSYGQGAGELFF. The DNA for the CDR3 is TGTGCCAGTAGTTACGGACAGGGGGCCGGGGAGCTGTTTTTT.

This clonotype was observed at least ten times. The chain is built from TRBV5-1 and TRBJ1-1, with 9 nucleotides matching TRBD1. The germline V gene encodes CDR1 SGHRS and CDR2 YFSETQ. The CDR3 has 15 residues. J was trimmed by 4 bases and V by 4 bases; bases with no gene match: 8. In DNA form, the CDR3 reads TGCGCCAGCAGCGCCGGGACAGGGAGGAGCACTGAAGCTTTCTTT. Translating it yields CASSAGTGRSTEAFF.

A few counts support this clonotype. The chain recombines TRBV20-1 with TRBJ2-1, with TRBD2 matching over 8 bases. The CDR3 is 15 amino acids. V shed 3 bases and J 5 bases; nucleotides not matched to a gene: 9. Germline V CDR1 and CDR2: DFQATT, SNEGSKA (reference sequence). The CDR3 DNA is TGCAGTGCTAGTGCCTACGAGACTAGCGACAATGAGCAGTTCTTC. It specifies CSASAYETSDNEQFF.

This clonotype was observed many times. V gene TRBV27 combines with J gene TRBJ1-6, with no clear D. Deletions cut 2 bases from V and 2 bases from J, with 13 bases between. The CDR3 is 17 amino acids. The germline CDR1 and CDR2 sequences are MNHEY and SMNVEV (reference sequence). The DNA of the CDR3 is TGTGCCAGCAGTTTAGGCGCGGGTCGGGCCTATAATTCACCCCTCCACTTT. It yields the protein CASSLGAGRAYNSPLHF.